Below are 24 T cell receptor beta chains sequenced from a single sample in a study of cytomegalovirus exposure and HLA in healthy donors. Primers included in the PCR were 60 Vbeta and 13 Jbeta primers. Clones were sequenced by immunoSEQ multiplex PCR, and TCRdb holds only the in-frame ones, with some missing. The repertoire includes 40,000 or so clones, roughly 60% of them detected once, and roughly 8.7% sits in the top ten. Source material: PBMCs. These receptors were taken from a human donor in good health.

This clone was detected a few times. The V gene is TRBV14, the J gene TRBJ1-1, with D perhaps TRBD1 (5 bases). This CDR3 has 13 residues. Germline values: CDR1 SGHDN, CDR2 FVKESK. V lost 3 bases and J 10 bases, leaving 15 bases between the germline ends. CDR3 amino acids: CASSQQGWIGAFF. DNA of the CDR3: TGTGCCAGCAGCCAGCAGGGCTGGATTGGAGCTTTCTTT.

In this sample, this clone turned up a few times. The rearrangement links TRBV19 to TRBJ1-1, with D uncertain. Per germline, CDR1 LNHDA and CDR2 SQIVND (reference sequence). Trimming took 5 bases from V and 5 from J, leaving 21 bases between them. CDR3 length: 16 residues. This CDR3 is CASSGYGSERWTEAFF. As DNA, the CDR3 is TGTGCCAGTAGTGGATATGGGTCGGAGCGCTGGACTGAAGCTTTCTTT.

The chain has TRBV6-1 and TRBJ2-7, with D possibly matching TRBD1 (7 bases). The CDR3 totals 15 residues. Deletions cut 2 bases from V and 4 bases from J, with 15 bases between. Germline V CDR1 and CDR2: MNHNS, SASEGT. Here the CDR3 DNA reads TGTGCCAGCAGTGAACACAGGGGAGGAGGATACGAGCAGTACTTC. This translates into CASSEHRGGGYEQYF.

Only a few counts were recorded for this clone. This chain connects TRBV6-1 to TRBJ2-2, with a tentative D call TRBD2 (5 bases). This CDR3 contains 14 residues. Per germline, CDR1 MNHNS and CDR2 SASEGT. Between the trimmed V and J ends, which lost 7 bases and 5 bases, there was a span of 14 bases. The CDR3 DNA is TGTGCCAGCACTGCCCGGGGTGTAACCGGGGAGCTGTTTTTT. It encodes CASTARGVTGELFF.

The rearrangement uses TRBV30 and TRBJ1-2, with unresolved D. The CDR3 spans 14 residues. Germline CDR1 GTSNPN, CDR2 SVGIG (reference sequence). V was cut by 5 bases and J by 7 bases, with 20 bases left in between. The CDR3 here is CAWADDRLISGYTF. DNA for the CDR3: TGTGCCTGGGCTGACGATAGACTCATCAGTGGCTACACCTTC.

The chain carries TRBV30 and TRBJ2-7, with unresolved D. The length of the CDR3 is 13 residues. In germline, CDR1 is GTSNPN, CDR2 SVGIG (reference sequence). Between the trimmed V and J ends, which lost 2 bases and 12 bases, there was a span of 20 bases. The CDR3 region is CAWSPGQAPTTYF. CDR3 nucleotide sequence: TGTGCCTGGAGTCCTGGGCAGGCACCGACAACGTACTTC.

This clone was counted a few times. This chain links TRBV28 with TRBJ2-7; D unresolved. This CDR3 spans 12 amino acids. Looked up from germline, CDR1 is MDHEN and CDR2 is SYDVKM. The germline V and J ends were trimmed by 4 bases and 4 bases, with 8 bases remaining between them. CDR3 coding DNA: TGTGCCAGCAGTTCGCTCGGGTACGAGCAGTACTTC. The encoded protein is CASSSLGYEQYF.

The genes are TRBV5-1 and TRBJ1-2; D is ambiguous. The CDR3 totals 13 residues. V lost 5 bases and J 1 base, leaving 9 bases between the germline ends. The germline gives CDR1 SGHRS, CDR2 YFSETQ. CDR3 sequence reads: CASRGSLNYGYTF. The CDR3 DNA reads as TGCGCCAGCAGGGGGAGCCTTAACTATGGCTACACCTTC.

The chain carries TRBV19 and TRBJ2-7, with 8 bases lining up with TRBD1. The CDR3 is 14 residues long. Germline CDR1 is LNHDA and CDR2 is SQIVND (reference sequence). V lost 7 bases and J lost 6; bases outside the gene matches: 11. Here the CDR3 reads CASNNPGRGPEQYF. The CDR3 DNA reads TGTGCCAGTAATAACCCGGGCAGGGGGCCCGAGCAGTACTTC.

The chain employs TRBV6-5 and TRBJ1-5; possibly TRBD1 for D (6 bases). Trimming shortened V by 4 bases and J by 5 bases, and 15 bases separated the two germline ends. There are 15 residues in the CDR3. Germline lookup yields CDR1 MNHEY and CDR2 SVGAGI. Here the CDR3 DNA reads TGTGCCAGCAGTTCGGGGGTCGGGGGGCATCAGCCCCAGCATTTT. Translated, it gives CASSSGVGGHQPQHF.

The chain couples TRBV10-3 to TRBJ1-5, with D possibly being TRBD1 (6 bases). CDR1 and CDR2 (germline): ENHRY, SYGVKD. There are 15 residues in the CDR3. Trimming took 3 bases from V and 2 from J, leaving 11 bases between them. CDR3 DNA: TGTGCCATCAGTGACGGGGGGCTAGGCAATCAGCCCCAGCATTTT. Translation gives CAISDGGLGNQPQHF.

The chain uses TRBV6-5 and TRBJ2-1, with D maybe TRBD1 (5 bases). CDR3 length equals 13 residues. V was shortened by 6 bases and J by 12 bases, with 18 bases between the two germline ends. CDR1 and CDR2 from the germline V gene are MNHEY and SVGAGI. The CDR3 sequence is CASSRGPGQVQFF. CDR3 sequence (DNA): TGTGCCAGCAGCCGCGGTCCCGGACAAGTGCAGTTCTTC.

This clone was counted once. This chain joins TRBV15 and TRBJ1-6; no clear D. The CDR3 loop spans 14 amino acids. Trimming removed 5 bases at V and 7 bases at J, with 12 bases between. Germline V gives CDR1 LNHNV, CDR2 YYDKDF (reference sequence). CDR3 sequence (DNA): TGTGCCACCAGCCTCCGACGGGAGAATTCACCCCTCCACTTT. Translating it yields CATSLRRENSPLHF. Variable domain in full (rest from reference TRBV15 and TRBJ1-6): DAMVIQNPRYQVTQFGKPVTLSCSQTLNHNVMYWYQQKSSQAPKLLFHYYDKDFNNEADTPDNFQSRRPNTSFCFLDIRSPGLGDTAMYLCATSLRRENSPLHFGNGTRLTVT.

The chain employs TRBV19 and TRBJ1-2; weak D call: TRBD1 (5 bases). This CDR3 region has 12 residues. V lost 4 bases, J lost 4 bases, and 7 bases lay in between. Per germline, CDR1 LNHDA and CDR2 SQIVND (reference sequence). CDR3 nucleotide sequence: TGTGCCAGTAGTAGGGGCGGCTATGGCTACACCTTC. Translation gives CASSRGGYGYTF.

The rearrangement links TRBV9 to TRBJ2-7; TRBD1 is a possible D gene (5 bases). CDR1 and CDR2 from the germline V gene are SGDLS and YYNGEE. V was clipped by 4 bases and J by 0 bases, with 14 bases between them. The length of the CDR3 is 15 residues. CDR3 in DNA: TGTGCCAGCAGCATGACGGCGGACAACTCCTACGAGCAGTACTTC. Translated, it gives CASSMTADNSYEQYF. The complete variable domain, with remaining parts taken from reference TRBV9 and TRBJ2-7, reads DSGVTQTPKHLITATGQRVTLRCSPRSGDLSVYWYQQSLDQGLQFLIQYYNGEERAKGNILERFSAQQFPDLHSELNLSSLELGDSALYFCASSMTADNSYEQYFGPGTRLTVT.

This clone came up a few times. The chain employs TRBV4-1 and TRBJ2-5, with 7 bases aligning to TRBD2. Germline V gene sequence: CDR1 MGHRA, CDR2 YSYEKL. The CDR3 sequence is 14 residues long. V shed 0 bases and J 9 bases; nucleotides not matched to a gene: 7. The CDR3 bases are TGCGCCAGCAGCCAAGAGGGGGGGGGTGCGGCCCAGTACTTC. Translation: CASSQEGGGAAQYF.

The V call is TRBV6-6, the J call TRBJ2-3; 7 positions match TRBD2. The CDR3 length is 15 residues. The V segment lost 0 bases and the J segment 1 base; nucleotides outside the gene matches: 1. From germline, CDR1 is MNHNY and CDR2 SVGAGI (reference sequence). The CDR3 DNA reads TGTGCCAGCAGTTACTCGCTAGCGGGCACAGATACGCAGTATTTT. Translated: CASSYSLAGTDTQYF.

This clone was recorded only once. The chain recombines TRBV5-1 with TRBJ2-1; D is perhaps TRBD1 (5 bases). Germline CDR1 is SGHRS and CDR2 is YFSETQ. V lost 4 bases, J lost 10 bases, and 9 bases lay in between. The CDR3 has 11 residues. The CDR3 nucleotides read TGCGCCAGCAGCCTAGGACAAGAGCAGTTCTTC. This encodes CASSLGQEQFF.

V gene TRBV4-1 combines with J gene TRBJ1-2, with D possibly being TRBD1 (5 bases). The V and J ends lost 2 bases and 5 bases respectively, with 12 bases between them. In germline, CDR1 is MGHRA, CDR2 YSYEKL. This CDR3 is built from 14 residues. The CDR3, as DNA: TGCGCCAGCAGCCAATCGGCAGGGATGTATGGCTACACCTTC. Amino acids: CASSQSAGMYGYTF.

V is TRBV19 and J is TRBJ1-1; no clear D. Germline assignment: CDR1 LNHDA and CDR2 SQIVND (reference sequence). V gave up 8 bases and J gave up 7 bases, with 14 bases separating them. CDR3 length: 12 amino acids. The CDR3 loop reads CASYRNLNEAFF. DNA of the CDR3: TGTGCCAGTTACAGAAATCTAAATGAAGCTTTCTTT.

This clone came up a few times. This chain joins TRBV6-1 and TRBJ1-4; 7 bases are a match to TRBD1. The CDR3 totals 15 residues. The J segment lost 5 bases and the V segment lost 1 base, leaving 4 bases of the junction unmatched. The germline V gene encodes CDR1 MNHNS and CDR2 SASEGT. The DNA for the CDR3 is TGTGCCAGCAGTGAAGGGACAGGCAGAAATGAAAAACTGTTTTTT. As protein: CASSEGTGRNEKLFF.

This chain links TRBV15 with TRBJ2-7; 8 nucleotides agree with TRBD2. Germline-derived CDR1 and CDR2 are LNHNV and YYDKDF (reference sequence). Trimming cost V 6 bases and J 6 bases; bases outside gene matches: 13. The CDR3 has 15 residues. CDR3 sequence (DNA): TGTGCCACCAGTGGCCCCGGGCGGGGGGTCTCCGAGCAGTACTTC. It codes for CATSGPGRGVSEQYF.

The genes are TRBV6-4 and TRBJ1-1, with unresolved D. CDR3 length equals 14 residues. Germline CDR1 and CDR2: MRHNA and SNTAGT. Trimming pared 6 bases from V and 1 base from J, leaving 12 bases between. The CDR3 region is CASRQAGSNTEAFF. Written as DNA, the CDR3 is TGTGCCAGCAGGCAGGCGGGGTCGAACACTGAAGCTTTCTTT.

The rearrangement uses TRBV6-1 and TRBJ2-7; TRBD1 aligns across 8 bases. This CDR3 has 14 residues. Germline V CDR1 and CDR2: MNHNS, SASEGT. Trimming removed 6 bases from V and 2 bases from J; junction bases left unmatched: 6. In DNA, the CDR3 is TGTGCCAGCAGGATCCCAGGGGGCGCCTACGAGCAGTACTTC. Amino acids: CASRIPGGAYEQYF.